A single sample gave rise to the 6 T cell receptor beta chains below, sequenced in a study of T cell repertoires in cytomegalovirus infection. TCRdb ran MiXCR on the reads and lists one entry per CDR3 protein. The data contain some 390,000 distinct CDR3 sequences, 15% to 20% of them singletons. The sample taken for sequencing was PBMCs. The receptors originated from a human donor in good health (CMV status not recorded). Some clones in this sample may be carry-over from other donors' samples.

This clonotype was counted at least ten times. The V and J genes are TRBV7-2 and TRBJ2-3, with unresolved D. Deletions cut 0 bases from V and 2 bases from J, with 6 bases between. Per the germline V gene, CDR1 is SGHTA and CDR2 is FQGNSA. The CDR3 has 14 residues. The CDR3 sequence: CASSLAGITDTQYF. The CDR3 DNA follows: TGTGCCAGCAGCTTAGCGGGGATCACAGATACGCAGTATTTT.

This clonotype has at least ten counts. V gene TRBV6-2 or TRBV6-3 combines with J gene TRBJ2-3; D is uncertain. This CDR3 is 14 amino acids long. Germline V gene data show CDR1 as MNHEY and CDR2 as SVGEGT. V was cut by 11 bases and J by 6 bases, with 21 bases left in between. The CDR3 region has the DNA TGTGCCGCCGCCTCTGGGTTGGCACCCGATACGCAGTATTTT. Amino acid sequence: CAAASGLAPDTQYF.

This clonotype was picked up many times. The rearrangement joins TRBV19 to TRBJ1-5; D possibly corresponds to TRBD1 (6 bases). The CDR3 has 14 amino acids. Trimming removed 6 bases at V and 4 bases at J, with 13 bases between. Looked up from germline, CDR1 is LNHDA and CDR2 is SQIVND (reference sequence). CDR3: CASSKLGQNQPQHF. CDR3 nucleotide sequence: TGTGCCAGTAGCAAACTAGGACAGAATCAGCCCCAGCATTTT. The entire variable domain, with the rest obtained from reference TRBV19 and TRBJ1-5, is as follows: DGGITQSPKYLFRKEGQNVTLSCEQNLNHDAMYWYRQDPGQGLRLIYYSQIVNDFQKGDIAEGYSVSREKKESFPLTVTSAQKNPTAFYLCASSKLGQNQPQHFGDGTRLSIL.

This clonotype was seen many times. This chain uses TRBV4-3 with TRBJ1-2; D remains unclear. V gave up 0 bases and J gave up 2 bases, with 7 bases separating them. The CDR3 spans 14 residues. Germline loops: CDR1 LGHNA, CDR2 YSLEER. The CDR3 sequence is CASSQDRSNYGYTF. CDR3 sequence (DNA): TGCGCCAGCAGCCAAGACAGGTCAAACTATGGCTACACCTTC.

The chain recombines TRBV20-1 with TRBJ2-1; 13 bases agree with TRBD2. Looked up from germline, CDR1 is DFQATT and CDR2 is SNEGSKA (reference sequence). V shed 1 base, J shed 8 bases, and the junction held 2 bases outside the gene matches. The CDR3 is 14 amino acids. CDR3 region: CSARGTSGSHEQFF. The CDR3 bases are TGCAGTGCTAGAGGGACTAGCGGGAGCCATGAGCAGTTCTTC.

This clonotype was found a few times. The chain has TRBV29-1 and TRBJ2-7; D is uncertain. The CDR3 sequence is 13 residues long. Germline values: CDR1 SQVTM, CDR2 ANQGSEA. V gave up 4 bases and J gave up 2 bases, with 12 bases separating them. The CDR3 DNA follows: TGCAGCGTTGGACCGGGCCGAGCCTACGAGCAGTACTTC. Residues: CSVGPGRAYEQYF.